This is a list of T cell receptor beta chains from one sample in a study of vaccination and CD4 T cells after COVID-19. Each CDR3 protein is one row after TCRdb ran MiXCR on the PCR reads. The table has some 25,000 distinct CDR3 sequences, around 49% seen once. The material was CD4+ T cells from blood, obtained before SARS-CoV-2 vaccination. The receptors stem from a human donor who had recovered from COVID-19. The CDR3 runs from the conserved cysteine through the conserved F or W. A D gene is named only where the DNA matches it firmly.

j_call: TRBJ2-5
cdr3_length: 14
d_call: NA
v_call: TRBV19
cdr3_aa: CASSNPGFGETQYF

j_call: TRBJ1-6
cdr3_length: 18
d_call: NA
v_call: TRBV6-5
cdr3_aa: CASSYFRPVTPDNSPLHF

j_call: TRBJ2-1
cdr3_length: 13
d_call: TRBD2
v_call: TRBV20-1
cdr3_aa: CSARGGGTSLQFF

j_call: TRBJ1-4
cdr3_length: 13
d_call: NA
v_call: TRBV20-1
cdr3_aa: CSVYETENEKLFF

j_call: TRBJ2-7
cdr3_length: 15
d_call: NA
v_call: TRBV11-2
cdr3_aa: CASSKVTAPGVEQYF

j_call: TRBJ2-3
cdr3_length: 15
d_call: TRBD1
v_call: TRBV20-1
cdr3_aa: CSAENTDRRTDTQYF

j_call: TRBJ2-3
cdr3_length: 18
d_call: TRBD2
v_call: TRBV6-1
cdr3_aa: CASRGLAGGPNLADTQYF

j_call: TRBJ1-5
cdr3_length: 16
d_call: TRBD1
v_call: TRBV20-1
cdr3_aa: CSASPEGRGPRQPQHF

j_call: TRBJ1-1
cdr3_length: 14
d_call: TRBD1
v_call: TRBV20-1
cdr3_aa: CSATGGKQNTEAFF

j_call: TRBJ1-1
cdr3_length: 13
d_call: NA
v_call: TRBV28
cdr3_aa: CASNIVGYTEAFF

j_call: TRBJ1-2
cdr3_length: 17
d_call: TRBD1
v_call: TRBV5-1
cdr3_aa: CASSLGYGLDRDYGYTF

j_call: TRBJ2-7
cdr3_length: 15
d_call: TRBD1
v_call: TRBV6-5
cdr3_aa: CASSYRTGGPYEQYF

j_call: TRBJ2-2
cdr3_length: 17
d_call: TRBD2
v_call: TRBV2
cdr3_aa: CASSEREGIAGPGELFF

j_call: TRBJ2-7
cdr3_length: 15
d_call: NA
v_call: TRBV6-5
cdr3_aa: CASSYSDSESYEQYF

j_call: TRBJ1-5
cdr3_length: 13
d_call: NA
v_call: TRBV30
cdr3_aa: CAWSVSGNQPQHF

j_call: TRBJ1-1
cdr3_length: 13
d_call: NA
v_call: TRBV10-1
cdr3_aa: CASSQGDRTEAFF

j_call: TRBJ2-1
cdr3_length: 16
d_call: TRBD2
v_call: TRBV6-1
cdr3_aa: CASRDPSGNSYNEQFF

j_call: TRBJ2-5
cdr3_length: 13
d_call: NA
v_call: TRBV7-9
cdr3_aa: CASSPGGKETQYF

j_call: TRBJ2-4
cdr3_length: 14
d_call: NA
v_call: TRBV5-1
cdr3_aa: CASSRTHGKNIQYF

j_call: TRBJ2-3
cdr3_length: 14
d_call: NA
v_call: TRBV20-1
cdr3_aa: CSAKGIGRSPTQYF

j_call: TRBJ2-5
cdr3_length: 15
d_call: TRBD2
v_call: TRBV28
cdr3_aa: CASSLGGLVQETQYF

j_call: TRBJ1-5
cdr3_length: 12
d_call: NA
v_call: TRBV7-6
cdr3_aa: CASSGRDQPQHF

j_call: TRBJ2-7
cdr3_length: 13
d_call: TRBD1
v_call: TRBV30
cdr3_aa: CASQTGGSYEQYF

j_call: TRBJ2-7
cdr3_length: 12
d_call: NA
v_call: TRBV5-5
cdr3_aa: CASSPLAYEQYF

j_call: TRBJ1-5
cdr3_length: 14
d_call: NA
v_call: TRBV19
cdr3_aa: CASSVGYSNQPQHF